This TCR beta chain was found in a study of shared clonotypes between healthy human individuals. Points from the study as a whole: Sharing of clonotypes among donors was expected to vary with sequencing depth.

The data were produced by immunoSEQ multiplex PCR, yet TCRdb's version contains in-frame clones alone and is incomplete. The top ten clones hold around 0.35% of a sample with fewer than 3 million clones, 85% to 95% of them seen once. Turning to this clone: Its target is unknown.

The trim removed 7 bases at V and 11 bases at J, leaving 14 bases unmatched. Germline V gene data show CDR1 as SQVTM and CDR2 as ANQGSEA. The CDR3 is 15 residues long. The study drew its donors from healthy HIV-negative adults without recent acute infections or vaccinations. The receptor comes from a man between 18 and 35 years old in good health. Some clones in this sample may be carry-over from other donors' samples. The material sequenced was naive CD4+ T cells from PBMCs. Subset specified: CD45RA+ positively selected. The chain is built from TRBV29-1 and TRBJ2-3; 14 bases are shared with TRBD2. This CDR3 reads CSAARGLAGEGGQYF. In nucleotides, the CDR3 is TGCAGCGCAGCCCGGGGACTAGCGGGAGAGGGGGGGCAGTATTTT.